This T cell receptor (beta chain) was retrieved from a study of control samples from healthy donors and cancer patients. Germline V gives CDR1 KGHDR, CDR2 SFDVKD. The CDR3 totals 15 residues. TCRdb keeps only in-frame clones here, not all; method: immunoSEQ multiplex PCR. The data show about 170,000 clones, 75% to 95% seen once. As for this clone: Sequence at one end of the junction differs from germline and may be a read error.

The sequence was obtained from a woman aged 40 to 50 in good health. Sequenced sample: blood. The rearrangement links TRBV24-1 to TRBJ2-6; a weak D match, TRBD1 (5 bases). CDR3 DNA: TGTGCCACCAGTGATTATAACTCTGGGGCCAACATCCTGACTTTC. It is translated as CATSDYNSGANILTF.